This TCR beta chain was found in a study of T-cell reconstitution after alpha-beta-depleted transplantation in children. Study outcomes and limitations: Diversity of TCRbeta at day 60 was high in some patients, arising from surviving recipient T cells and thymic progenitors. In patients about two months after transplant, alpha-beta T cells reportedly arose from several hundred expanded graft clones.

V was trimmed by 2 bases and J by 2 bases, leaving 13 bases between them. Looked up from germline, CDR1 is DFQATT and CDR2 is SNEGSKA (reference sequence). The CDR3 is made up of 14 amino acids. This clonotype occurred a few times. Its antigen is not identified. TCRbeta library preparation incorporated unique molecular identifiers. Using its own MiXCR run on the PCR reads, TCRdb lists one record per CDR3 protein. The table has 530,000 or so distinct CDR3 sequences, 25% to 30% seen once; the top ten hold 30% to 45%. The chain is built from TRBV20-1 and TRBJ2-7, with a tentative D call TRBD1 (5 bases). This sequence was found in a boy in the first two years of life with Wiskott-Aldrich syndrome, due to receive a stem cell transplant. The sequencing here drew on PBMCs, taken before TCRalphabeta/CD19-depleted stem cell transplant. CDR3 loop: CSARKPLGPYEQYF. DNA of the CDR3: TGCAGTGCTAGAAAACCACTGGGGCCCTACGAGCAGTACTTC.